This TCR beta chain is drawn from a study of cytotoxic CD8 clonotypes in ibrutinib-treated CLL. Germline V gives CDR1 SGHRS, CDR2 YFSETQ. This CDR3 has 16 residues. The V and J ends lost 4 bases and 3 bases respectively, with 16 bases between them. General observations from the study: Progressing patients had sampling times that differed from those of sustained-remission patients. At ibrutinib response, clonality increased, and at progression it declined back toward baseline.

Turning to this clone: Its antigen remains unidentified.

Some clones are missing from TCRdb's copy, which holds only in-frame ones; the method was immunoSEQ multiplex PCR. The table records around 250,000 clones, around 70% of them present only once. The sequence was collected from a human donor with chronic lymphocytic leukemia. Sample: PBMCs, taken after 24 months of ibrutinib treatment. V is TRBV5-1 and J is TRBJ1-4; D possibly corresponds to TRBD1 (5 bases). The chain's CDR3 is CASSLQGSGANEKLFF. DNA of the CDR3: TGCGCCAGCAGCCTTCAGGGAAGTGGGGCTAATGAAAAACTGTTTTTT.